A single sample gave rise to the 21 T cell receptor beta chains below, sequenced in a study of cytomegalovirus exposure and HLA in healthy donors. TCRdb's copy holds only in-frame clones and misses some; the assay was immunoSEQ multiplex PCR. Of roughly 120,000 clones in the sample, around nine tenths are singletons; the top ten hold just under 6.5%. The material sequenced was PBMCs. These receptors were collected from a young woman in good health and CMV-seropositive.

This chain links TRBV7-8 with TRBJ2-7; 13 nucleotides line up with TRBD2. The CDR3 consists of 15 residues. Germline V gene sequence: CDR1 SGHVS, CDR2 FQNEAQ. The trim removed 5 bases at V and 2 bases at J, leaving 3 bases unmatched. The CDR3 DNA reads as TGTGCCAGCAGCCGCGGACTAGCGGGAGCCTACGAGCAGTACTTC. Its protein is CASSRGLAGAYEQYF.

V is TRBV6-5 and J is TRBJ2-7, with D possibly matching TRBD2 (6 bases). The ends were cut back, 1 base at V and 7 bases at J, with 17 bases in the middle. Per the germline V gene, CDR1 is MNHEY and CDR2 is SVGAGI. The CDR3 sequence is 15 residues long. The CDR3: CASSYWGLDGGEQYF. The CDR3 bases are TGTGCCAGCAGTTACTGGGGCCTAGACGGGGGAGAGCAGTACTTC.

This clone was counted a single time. The CDR3 region has the DNA TGTGCCAGCAGCGTTAACATCTTCGCGAACACCGGGGAGCTGTTTTTT. It translates to CASSVNIFANTGELFF. The chain links TRBV9 to TRBJ2-2; D is undetermined. V dropped 2 bases and J dropped 0 bases, with 11 bases sitting between them. The CDR3 runs to 16 residues. Germline V CDR1 and CDR2: SGDLS, YYNGEE.

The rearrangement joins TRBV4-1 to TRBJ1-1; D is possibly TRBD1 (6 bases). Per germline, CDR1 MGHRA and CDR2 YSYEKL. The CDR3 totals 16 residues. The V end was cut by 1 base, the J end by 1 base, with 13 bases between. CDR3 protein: CASSQVRGQANTEAFF. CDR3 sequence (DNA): TGCGCCAGCAGCCAAGTCAGGGGACAAGCGAACACTGAAGCTTTCTTT.

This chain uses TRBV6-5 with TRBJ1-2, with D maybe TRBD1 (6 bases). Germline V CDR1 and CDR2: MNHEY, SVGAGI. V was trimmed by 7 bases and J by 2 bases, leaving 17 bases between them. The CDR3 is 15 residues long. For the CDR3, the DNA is TGTGCCAGCACCCAGACAGGAGAGAACAACTATGGCTACACCTTC. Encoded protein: CASTQTGENNYGYTF.

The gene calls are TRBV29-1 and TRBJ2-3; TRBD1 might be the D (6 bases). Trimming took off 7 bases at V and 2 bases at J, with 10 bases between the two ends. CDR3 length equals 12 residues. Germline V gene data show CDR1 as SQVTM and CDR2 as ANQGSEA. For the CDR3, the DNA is TGCAGCGCCCAGGGGACCACAGATACGCAGTATTTT. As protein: CSAQGTTDTQYF.

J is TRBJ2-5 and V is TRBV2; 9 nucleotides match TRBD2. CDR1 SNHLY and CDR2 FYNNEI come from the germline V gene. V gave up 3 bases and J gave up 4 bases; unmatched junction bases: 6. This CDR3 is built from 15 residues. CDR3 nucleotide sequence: TGTGCCAGCAGTGAGCGGCGGGGGGGCCTAGAGACCCAGTACTTC. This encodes CASSERRGGLETQYF.

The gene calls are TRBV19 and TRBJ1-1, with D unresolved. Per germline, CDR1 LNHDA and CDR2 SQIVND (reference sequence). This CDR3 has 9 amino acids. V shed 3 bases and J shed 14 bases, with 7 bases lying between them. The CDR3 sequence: CASSISGFF. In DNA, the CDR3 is TGTGCCAGTAGTATCTCAGGATTCTTT. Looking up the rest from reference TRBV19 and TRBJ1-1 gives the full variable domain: DGGITQSPKYLFRKEGQNVTLSCEQNLNHDAMYWYRQDPGQGLRLIYYSQIVNDFQKGDIAEGYSVSREKKESFPLTVTSAQKNPTAFYLCASSISGFFGQGTRLTVV.

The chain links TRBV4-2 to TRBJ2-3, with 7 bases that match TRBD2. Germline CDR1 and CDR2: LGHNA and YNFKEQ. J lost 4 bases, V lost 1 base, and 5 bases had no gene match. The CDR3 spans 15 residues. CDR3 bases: TGTGCCAGCAGCCAAGGAGCGGGGTGGGCAGATACGCAGTATTTT. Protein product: CASSQGAGWADTQYF.

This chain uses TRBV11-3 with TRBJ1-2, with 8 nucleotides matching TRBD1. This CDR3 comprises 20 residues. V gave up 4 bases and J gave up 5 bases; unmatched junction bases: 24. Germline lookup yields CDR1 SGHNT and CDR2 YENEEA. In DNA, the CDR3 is TGTGCCAGCAGCTCCTCAGGTTTGGACAGGGAAGTCGGGGCAATATATGGCTACACCTTC. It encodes CASSSSGLDREVGAIYGYTF.

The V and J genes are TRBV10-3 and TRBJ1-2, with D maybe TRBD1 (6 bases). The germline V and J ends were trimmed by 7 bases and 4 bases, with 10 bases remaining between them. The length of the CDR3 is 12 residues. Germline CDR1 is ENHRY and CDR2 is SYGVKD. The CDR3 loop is CAITSDSYGYTF. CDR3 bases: TGTGCCATCACATCGGACAGCTATGGCTACACCTTC.

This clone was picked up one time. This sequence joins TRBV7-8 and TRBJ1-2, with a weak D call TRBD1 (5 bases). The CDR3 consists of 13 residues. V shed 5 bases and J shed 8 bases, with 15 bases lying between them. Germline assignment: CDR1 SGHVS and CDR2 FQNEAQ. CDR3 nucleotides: TGTGCCAGCAGCCGGCCGCAGGGCGTGGGCTACACCTTC. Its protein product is CASSRPQGVGYTF.

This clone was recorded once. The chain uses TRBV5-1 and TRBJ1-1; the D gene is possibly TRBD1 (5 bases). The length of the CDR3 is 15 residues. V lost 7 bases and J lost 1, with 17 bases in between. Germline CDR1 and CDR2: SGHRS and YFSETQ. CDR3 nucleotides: TGCGCCAGCCTTCCTCTGGGGGGGGAGAACACTGAAGCTTTCTTT. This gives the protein CASLPLGGENTEAFF.

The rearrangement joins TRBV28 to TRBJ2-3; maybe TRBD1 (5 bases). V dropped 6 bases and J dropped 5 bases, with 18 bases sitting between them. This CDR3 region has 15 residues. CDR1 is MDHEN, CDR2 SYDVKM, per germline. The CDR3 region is CASRPWGRAGDTQYF. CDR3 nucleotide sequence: TGTGCCAGCAGGCCTTGGGGCAGGGCAGGAGATACGCAGTATTTT. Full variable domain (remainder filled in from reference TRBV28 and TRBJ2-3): DVKVTQSSRYLVKRTGEKVFLECVQDMDHENMFWYRQDPGLGLRLIYFSYDVKMKEKGDIPEGYSVSREKKERFSLILESASTNQTSMYLCASRPWGRAGDTQYFGPGTRLTVL.

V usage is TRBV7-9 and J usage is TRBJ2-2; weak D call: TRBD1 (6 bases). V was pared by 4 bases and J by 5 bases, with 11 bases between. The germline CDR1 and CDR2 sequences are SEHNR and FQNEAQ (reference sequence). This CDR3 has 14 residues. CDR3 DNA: TGTGCCAGCAGCTACTTACAGGGAACCGGGGAGCTGTTTTTT. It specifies CASSYLQGTGELFF.

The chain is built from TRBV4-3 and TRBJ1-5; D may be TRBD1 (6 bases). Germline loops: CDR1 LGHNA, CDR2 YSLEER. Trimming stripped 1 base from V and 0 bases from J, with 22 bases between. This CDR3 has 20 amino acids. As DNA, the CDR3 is TGCGCCAGCAGCCAAGCCGCTGCGGGGGCCGCTCCTCATAGCAATCAGCCCCAGCATTTT. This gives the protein CASSQAAAGAAPHSNQPQHF.

CDR3 sequence: CASSSIDGVNTEAFF. The CDR3 DNA sequence: TGTGCCAGCAGTTCCATAGACGGAGTGAACACTGAAGCTTTCTTT. The chain combines TRBV27 with TRBJ1-1; D is unclear. Germline assignment: CDR1 MNHEY and CDR2 SMNVEV (reference sequence). The CDR3 length is 15 residues. V was shortened by 4 bases and J by 0 bases, with 12 bases between the two germline ends.

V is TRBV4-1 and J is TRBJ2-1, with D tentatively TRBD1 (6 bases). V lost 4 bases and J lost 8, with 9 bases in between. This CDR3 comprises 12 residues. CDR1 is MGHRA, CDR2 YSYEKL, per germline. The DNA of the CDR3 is TGCGCCAGCAGCCCCAGGGGTTATGAGCAGTTCTTC. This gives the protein CASSPRGYEQFF.

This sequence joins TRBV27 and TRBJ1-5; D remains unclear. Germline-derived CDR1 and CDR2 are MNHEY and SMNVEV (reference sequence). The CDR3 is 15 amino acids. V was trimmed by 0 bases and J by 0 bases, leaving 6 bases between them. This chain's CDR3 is CASSLSRNSNQPQHF. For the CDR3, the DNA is TGTGCCAGCAGTTTATCGCGGAATAGCAATCAGCCCCAGCATTTT.

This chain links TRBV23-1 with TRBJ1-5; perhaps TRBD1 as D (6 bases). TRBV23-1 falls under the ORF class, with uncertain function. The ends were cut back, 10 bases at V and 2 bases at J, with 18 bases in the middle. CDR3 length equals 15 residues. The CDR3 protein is CANWKVAGGNQPQHF. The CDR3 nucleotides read TGCGCCAACTGGAAGGTGGCAGGGGGCAATCAGCCCCAGCATTTT.

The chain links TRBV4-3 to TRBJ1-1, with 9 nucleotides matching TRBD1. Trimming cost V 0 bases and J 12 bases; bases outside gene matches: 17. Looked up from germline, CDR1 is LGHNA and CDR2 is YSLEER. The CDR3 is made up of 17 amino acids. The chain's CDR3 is CASSQEVSGTGSVQTFF. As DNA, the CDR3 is TGCGCCAGCAGCCAAGAAGTTTCCGGGACAGGGTCAGTACAGACTTTCTTT.